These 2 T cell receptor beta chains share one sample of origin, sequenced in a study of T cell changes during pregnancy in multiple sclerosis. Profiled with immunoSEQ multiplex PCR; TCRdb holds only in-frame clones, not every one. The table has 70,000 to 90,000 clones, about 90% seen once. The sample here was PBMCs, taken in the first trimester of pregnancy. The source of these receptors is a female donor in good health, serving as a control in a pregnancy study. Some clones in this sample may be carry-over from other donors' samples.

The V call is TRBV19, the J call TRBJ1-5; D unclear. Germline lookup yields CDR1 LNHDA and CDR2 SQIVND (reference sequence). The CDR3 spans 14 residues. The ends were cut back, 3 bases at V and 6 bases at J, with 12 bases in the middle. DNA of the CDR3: TGTGCCAGTAGTATGGTGGGTGGAGGTCAGCCCCAGCATTTT. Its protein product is CASSMVGGGQPQHF.

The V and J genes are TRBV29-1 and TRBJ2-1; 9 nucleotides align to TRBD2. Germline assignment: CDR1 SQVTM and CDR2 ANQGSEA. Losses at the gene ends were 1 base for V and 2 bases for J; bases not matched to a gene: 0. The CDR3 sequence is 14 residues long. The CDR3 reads CSVEGTSAYNEQFF. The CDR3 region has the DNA TGCAGCGTTGAAGGGACTAGCGCCTACAATGAGCAGTTCTTC.